This TCR beta chain was sequenced for a study of blood T cell repertoires in COVID-19. Overall study context: There were acute and convalescent COVID-19 samples, and they came from the United States, Italy and Spain. Nucleic acid was either cDNA or gDNA, and it came from T cells, B-cell-depleted T cells, or PBMCs.

Sequencing was performed with immunoSEQ multiplex PCR; in TCRdb, only in-frame clones are kept and a portion is missing. The data show more than 100,000 clones, with about 80% seen just once and 2% to 3% held by the top ten. The study recruited people aged 18 to 89 years across approximately 24 US areas. Participants reported their clinical history, and cohort assignment relied on those reports. From germline, CDR1 is SEHNR and CDR2 FQNEAQ (reference sequence). The CDR3 length is 15 residues. Trimming at V came to 1 base and at J to 8 bases, leaving 8 bases not matched to a gene. Material: PBMCs or T cells enriched from blood (not recorded which). This TCR derives from a man in his forties or fifties with acute COVID-19. The gene calls are TRBV7-9 and TRBJ2-1, with TRBD1 identical over 7 bases. Here the CDR3 DNA reads TGTGCCAGCAGCTTAGAGTTCGACAGGGTCGATGAGCAGTTCTTC. Translation gives CASSLEFDRVDEQFF.